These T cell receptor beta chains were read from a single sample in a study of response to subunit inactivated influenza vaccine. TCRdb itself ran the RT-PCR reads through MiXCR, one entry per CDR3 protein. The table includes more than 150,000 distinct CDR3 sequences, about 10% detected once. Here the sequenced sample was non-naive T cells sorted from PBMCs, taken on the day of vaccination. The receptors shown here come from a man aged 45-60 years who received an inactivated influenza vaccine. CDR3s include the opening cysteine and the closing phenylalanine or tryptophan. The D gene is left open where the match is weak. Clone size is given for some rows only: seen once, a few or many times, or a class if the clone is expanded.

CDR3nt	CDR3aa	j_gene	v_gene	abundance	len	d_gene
TGTGCCAGCAGTTTTGACAGTCGTCAGCCCCAGCATTTT	CASSFDSRQPQHF	TRBJ1-5	TRBV12-3/TRBV12-4	many	13	.
TGTGCCAGCATTACTGGGGGGGGCGGCGTCACTGAAGCTTTCTTT	CASITGGGGVTEAFF	TRBJ1-1	TRBV7-2	many	15	.
TGTGCCACCCGGACAGAAAGCCTATTCGTGAACACTGAAGCTTTCTTT	CATRTESLFVNTEAFF	TRBJ1-1	TRBV10-3	.	16	.
TGTGCCAGCAGTGAAGACGTGAACACTGAAGCTTTCTTT	CASSEDVNTEAFF	TRBJ1-1	TRBV2	.	13	.
TGTGCCAGCAGTCAGGTTCCTAGCGGGAGTTTCATTAATGAGCAGTTCTTC	CASSQVPSGSFINEQFF	TRBJ2-1	TRBV12-3/TRBV12-4	few	17	TRBD2
TGTGCCAGCAGCTCAGGGACAGGGGGGCCCTACAATGAGCAGTTCTTC	CASSSGTGGPYNEQFF	TRBJ2-1	TRBV7-3	many	16	TRBD1
TGTGCCAGCAGCATGTCGGGGAGGTCCTACAATGAGCAGTTCTTC	CASSMSGRSYNEQFF	TRBJ2-1	TRBV7-3	few	15	.
TGCGCCAGCAGCCGGGTCCCGGCAGATACGCAGTATTTT	CASSRVPADTQYF	TRBJ2-3	TRBV4-1	few	13	.
TGTGCCAGCAGTGTATTGCCCTTCGAGCAGTACTTC	CASSVLPFEQYF	TRBJ2-7	TRBV12-3/TRBV12-4	many	12	.
TGTGCCAGCAGAGACCCCAGGGCTACTGGGGCCAACGTCCTGACTTTC	CASRDPRATGANVLTF	TRBJ2-6	TRBV6-1	.	16	.
TGCGCCAGCAGCCCAATGGGGGTAGGGCCCTACGAGCAGTACTTC	CASSPMGVGPYEQYF	TRBJ2-7	TRBV5-1	.	15	.
TGCAGCATAAAAGACAGGATGAACACTGAAGCTTTCTTT	CSIKDRMNTEAFF	TRBJ1-1	TRBV29-1	many	13	.
TGTGCCAGCAGCGTAGGAGCCGAAGATCAGCCCCAGCATTTT	CASSVGAEDQPQHF	TRBJ1-5	TRBV9	.	14	.
TGCAGTGCTAGCCCCCCTAGCGGGAGGGTAGATACGCAGTATTTT	CSASPPSGRVDTQYF	TRBJ2-3	TRBV20-1	many	15	TRBD2
TGCAGTGCTACCTCACTAGCGGGAGCCGTCAATGAGCAGTTCTTC	CSATSLAGAVNEQFF	TRBJ2-1	TRBV20-1	.	15	TRBD2
TGTGCCAGCAGCTTACCCCACAGGTCTTACGTTGAGGTGGCTGAGCAGTTCTTC	CASSLPHRSYVEVAEQFF	TRBJ2-1	TRBV11-2	few	18	.
TGTGCCAGCAGCCGCGACAGCCTCACTGAAGCTTTCTTT	CASSRDSLTEAFF	TRBJ1-1	TRBV12-3/TRBV12-4	few	13	.
TGTGCCAGCACGGGGAATACCTACGAGCAGTACTTC	CASTGNTYEQYF	TRBJ2-7	TRBV6-1	few	12	.
TGTGCCAGCAGTGTGGTAGTGGAGCAGTACTTC	CASSVVVEQYF	TRBJ2-7	TRBV2	few	11	.
TGTGCCAGCAGCTCCCTAGCGGGGAGCCCCTCCTACGAGCAGTACTTC	CASSSLAGSPSYEQYF	TRBJ2-7	TRBV11-2	few	16	TRBD2
TGTGCCAGCAGCTCGCATTGGACGAGGGGATTCTACGAGCAGTACTTC	CASSSHWTRGFYEQYF	TRBJ2-7	TRBV7-9	few	16	.
TGCGCCAGCAGCGGAGGGACAGTATCTAACGAGCAGTACTTC	CASSGGTVSNEQYF	TRBJ2-7	TRBV5-1	few	14	.
TGTGCCAGCAGCTTCGACAGAGATACGCAGTATTTT	CASSFDRDTQYF	TRBJ2-3	TRBV7-8	many	12	.
TGCGCCAGCTCAGAACCGGGGGCGGTTGAAGCTTTCTTT	CASSEPGAVEAFF	TRBJ1-1	TRBV10-2	.	13	.
TGTGCCAGCAGCTTATCGGTGGGGGCCGTCGGGGAGCTGTTTTTT	CASSLSVGAVGELFF	TRBJ2-2	TRBV7-3	.	15	.
TGTGCCAGCAGTCCGGGCCCCGGGGGTAAGGGCAATCAGCCCCAGCATTTT	CASSPGPGGKGNQPQHF	TRBJ1-5	TRBV6-2/TRBV6-3	few	17	.
TGTGCCAGCAGTGGGGGACTAGTTAATGAGCAGTTCTTC	CASSGGLVNEQFF	TRBJ2-1	TRBV12-3/TRBV12-4	.	13	TRBD2
TGCGCCAGCAGCCAAGTCGGTAGGGGAACTGAAGCTTTCTTT	CASSQVGRGTEAFF	TRBJ1-1	TRBV4-1	.	14	.
TGTGCCACCAGTGATCCCGGGACAGGGGACCACAATGAGCAGTTCTTC	CATSDPGTGDHNEQFF	TRBJ2-1	TRBV24-1	many	16	TRBD1
TGTGCCAGTAGTATAGCCCTCGGCGGGACTTACAATGAGCAGTTCTTC	CASSIALGGTYNEQFF	TRBJ2-1	TRBV19	many	16	.
TGTGCCAGCTCACCCGGGACAGGGGTTGGCGAGCAGTACTTC	CASSPGTGVGEQYF	TRBJ2-7	TRBV18	few	14	TRBD1
TGTGCCAGCAGCCGTAATTCGGGTTACGAGCAGTACTTC	CASSRNSGYEQYF	TRBJ2-7	TRBV7-2	few	13	.